This T cell receptor (beta chain) was identified during a study of cytomegalovirus exposure and HLA in healthy donors. The PCR made use of 60 Vbeta and 13 Jbeta primers. TCRdb's copy holds only in-frame clones and misses some; the assay was immunoSEQ multiplex PCR. This sample has approximately 120,000 clones; around 83% occur once, and the top ten carry less than 7%. The length of the CDR3 is 13 residues. Trimming took 5 bases from V and 8 from J, leaving 11 bases between them. Germline V gene data show CDR1 as SGHRS and CDR2 as YFSETQ. Points on this clone: Its matching antigen is unknown.

Overall study results and limits: A later analysis showed that HLA-associated TCR beta chains had undergone more clonal expansion than equally common others.

Sequenced material: PBMCs. This receptor was identified in a woman aged 25 to 45 in good health and CMV-seropositive. The chain couples TRBV5-1 to TRBJ1-6; D remains ambiguous. DNA for the CDR3: TGCGCCAGCAGGCCCGAGGGAGATTCACCCCTCCACTTT. Protein sequence: CASRPEGDSPLHF.